The 6 T cell receptor beta chains reported below all come from one sample, sequenced in a study of T cell changes during pregnancy in multiple sclerosis. Here immunoSEQ multiplex PCR was the method, and the copy in TCRdb shows in-frame clones only, minus some. This sample has about 48,000 clones, with just over 85% found just once. This material consisted of CD4+ T cells from peripheral blood mononuclear cells, taken in the second trimester of pregnancy. These receptors were taken from a female donor with multiple sclerosis, enrolled in a pregnancy study.

The chain couples TRBV18 to TRBJ1-5, with D unclear. This CDR3 comprises 17 residues. V lost 3 bases and J 3 bases, leaving 18 bases between the germline ends. Germline V gene sequence: CDR1 KGHSH, CDR2 LQKENI. The CDR3 here is CASSPERGFPNNQPQHF. In DNA form, the CDR3 reads TGTGCCAGCTCACCTGAACGGGGATTTCCGAACAATCAGCCCCAGCATTTT.

Only one count was recorded for this clone. The chain has TRBV19 and TRBJ2-5; 8 positions match TRBD2. CDR1 is LNHDA and CDR2 is SQIVND in the germline V gene (reference sequence). With V trimmed by 6 bases and J by 5 bases, 8 bases remained unmatched. The CDR3 spans 14 residues. In DNA, the CDR3 is TGTGCCAGTAGCCGACTAGCGACCTTGGAGACCCAGTACTTC. Its protein product is CASSRLATLETQYF.

This clone has just one count. J is TRBJ2-3 and V is TRBV4-1; 7 bases are shared with TRBD1. J lost 1 base, V lost 4 bases, and 8 bases had no gene match. This CDR3 is built from 16 residues. Germline V gene lookup returns CDR1 MGHRA and CDR2 YSYEKL. The CDR3 DNA reads TGCGCCAGCAGCCGGGACAGACCTAGTGGCACAGATACGCAGTATTTT. Translated: CASSRDRPSGTDTQYF.

The V and J genes are TRBV4-1 and TRBJ2-6; TRBD2 is a possible D gene (5 bases). Germline CDR1 is MGHRA and CDR2 is YSYEKL. The CDR3 consists of 16 residues. V gave up 0 bases and J gave up 4 bases, with 10 bases separating them. Here the CDR3 reads CASSQDRGTGANVLTF. DNA for the CDR3: TGCGCCAGCAGCCAAGATCGGGGTACCGGGGCCAACGTCCTGACTTTC.

V is TRBV6-5 and J is TRBJ2-1, with D perhaps TRBD1 (6 bases). The germline V gene encodes CDR1 MNHEY and CDR2 SVGAGI. V was cut by 5 bases and J by 4 bases, with 9 bases left in between. The length of the CDR3 is 13 residues. The CDR3: CASSRQVYNEQFF. The CDR3 nucleotides read TGTGCCAGCAGTAGACAGGTTTACAATGAGCAGTTCTTC.

The CDR3 DNA reads TGTGCCAGCAGCGGGGGGAAGGTTGAGGTTCAGTACTTC. The encoded protein is CASSGGKVEVQYF. The chain combines TRBV2 with TRBJ2-4; TRBD2 matches 7 bases. After removal of 6 bases from V and 11 bases from J, the junction contained 10 bases not matched to a gene. The CDR3 has 13 residues. Germline CDR1 reads SNHLY; CDR2 reads FYNNEI.